This T cell receptor (beta chain) was sequenced for a study of identical twins. This clonotype has just a few counts. As yet, its antigen is unknown. The CDR3 covers 14 residues. V lost 0 bases and J 7 bases, leaving 13 bases between the germline ends. Germline CDR1 is DFQATT and CDR2 is SNEGSKA (reference sequence). Findings and caveats of the study: Reduced insertions were recorded for abundant cord blood beta clonotypes, with no such pattern in memory repertoires. Out-of-frame alpha sequences shared between twins exhibited an excess of low generation probability. Interpretation of the results relied on cross-sectional statistical analysis and not on following the same donors.

A universal primer site was created by template switching, with the cDNA bearing unique molecular identifiers. TCRdb re-derived calls from the 5' RACE reads in MiXCR, one entry per CDR3 protein. The sample carries hundreds of thousands of distinct CDR3 sequences, 8.6% recorded once. This same sample was also part of a study on yellow fever vaccine responses in identical twins.

The sequenced material came from PBMCs. The chain combines TRBV20-1 with TRBJ2-1; D ambiguous. The sequence came from a woman aged 18 to 35 in good health. This CDR3 reads CSARDSPRSNEQFF. Written as DNA, the CDR3 is TGCAGTGCTAGAGATTCGCCACGTTCTAATGAGCAGTTCTTC.